This T cell receptor beta chain stems from a study of T cells after yellow fever vaccination. Study-wide background: SMART-Seq v4 Ultra Low Input handled preparation of low-cell-number fractions.

In its sample, this clonotype was seen a few times. Synthesis of TCR cDNA relied on 5'RACE template switching, which attached a universal primer site and UMIs. One entry per CDR3 protein results from TCRdb running MiXCR on the 5' RACE reads. The sample includes approximately 300,000 distinct CDR3 sequences, over 10% of them seen just once. The CDR3 has 13 residues. Germline CDR1 reads SGHAT; CDR2 reads FQNNGV. V was shortened by 4 bases and J by 8 bases, with 11 bases between the two germline ends. The receptor was derived from a man aged 25 to 45 who received the YFV17D yellow fever vaccine. This chain connects TRBV11-2 to TRBJ1-4; TRBD1 is a possible D gene (5 bases). This specimen was CD4+ T cells sorted from PBMCs, taken 45 days after the yellow fever booster vaccination. The CDR3 DNA is TGTGCCAGCAGCTCGGACATTAACGAAAAACTGTTTTTT. It yields the protein CASSSDINEKLFF.